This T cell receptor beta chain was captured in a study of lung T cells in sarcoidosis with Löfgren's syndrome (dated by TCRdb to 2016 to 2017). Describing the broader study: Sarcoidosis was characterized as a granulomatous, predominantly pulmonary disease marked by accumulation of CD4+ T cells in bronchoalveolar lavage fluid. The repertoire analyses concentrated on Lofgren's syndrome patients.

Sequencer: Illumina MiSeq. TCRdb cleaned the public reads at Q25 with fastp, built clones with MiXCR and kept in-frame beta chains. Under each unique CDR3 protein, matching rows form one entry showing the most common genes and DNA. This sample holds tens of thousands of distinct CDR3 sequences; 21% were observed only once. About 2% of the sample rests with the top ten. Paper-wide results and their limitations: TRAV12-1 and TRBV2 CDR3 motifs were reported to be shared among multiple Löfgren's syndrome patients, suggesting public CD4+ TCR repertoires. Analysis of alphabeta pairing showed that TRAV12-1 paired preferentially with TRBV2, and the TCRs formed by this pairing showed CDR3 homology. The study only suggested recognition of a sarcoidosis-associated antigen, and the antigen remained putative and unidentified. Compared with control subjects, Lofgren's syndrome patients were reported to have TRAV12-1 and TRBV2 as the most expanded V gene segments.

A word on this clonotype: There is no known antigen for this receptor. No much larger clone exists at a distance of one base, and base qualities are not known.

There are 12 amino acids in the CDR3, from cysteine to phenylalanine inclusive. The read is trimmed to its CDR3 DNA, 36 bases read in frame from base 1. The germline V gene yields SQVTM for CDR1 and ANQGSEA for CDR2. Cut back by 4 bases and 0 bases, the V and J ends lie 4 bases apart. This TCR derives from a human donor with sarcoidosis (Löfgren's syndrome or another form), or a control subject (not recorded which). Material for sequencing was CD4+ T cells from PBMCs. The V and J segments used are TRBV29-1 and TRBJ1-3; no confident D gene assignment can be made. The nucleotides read TGCAGCGTTGGGAGCTCTGGAAACACCATATATTTT. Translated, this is CSVGSSGNTIYF. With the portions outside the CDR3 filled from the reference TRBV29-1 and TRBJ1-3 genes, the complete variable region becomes SAVISQKPSRDICQRGTSLTIQCQVDSQVTMMFWYRQQPGQSLTLIATANQGSEATYESGFVIDKFPISRPNLTFSTLTVSNMSPEDSSIYLCSVGSSGNTIYFGEGSWLTVV.